The subject of this entry is one T cell receptor (beta chain). As yet, its antigen is unknown. The donors belonged to the roughly 110-subject validation cohort, separate from the approximately 670-subject first cohort. Germline V gene sequence: CDR1 LGHNA, CDR2 YSLEER. V dropped 4 bases and J dropped 4 bases, with 13 bases sitting between them. This CDR3 is 14 amino acids long. These data originate in a study of cytomegalovirus exposure and HLA in healthy donors. General study points: Three of the chains that were CMV-associated were confirmed in vitro to be specific for CMV antigens. Researchers catalogued about 160 TCR beta chains as cytomegalovirus-associated. Generally TCR sequences proved uncommon, though certain public TCRs appeared in numerous donors.

The table came from immunoSEQ multiplex PCR; TCRdb's copy has only in-frame clones and leaves some out. Among 160,000 or so clones listed, roughly 86% were seen once. This TCR came from a man younger than 30 in good health and CMV-seropositive. Sequencing input: PBMCs. The chain joins TRBV4-3 to TRBJ1-2; D is undetermined. CDR3 DNA: TGCGCCAGCAGCCGCATCGACACCCCCTATGGCTACACCTTC. Its translation: CASSRIDTPYGYTF.